The 23 T cell receptor beta chains presented below share a single source sample, sequenced in a study of blood T cell repertoires in COVID-19. TCRdb's copy holds only in-frame clones and misses some; the assay was immunoSEQ multiplex PCR. This sample has about 400,000 clones; around 87% occur once, and the top ten carry 3%. The source material was peripheral blood. The receptors originated from a human donor in a cohort sampled during active COVID-19.

The chain joins TRBV18 to TRBJ1-6; TRBD1 agrees at 9 bases. In germline, CDR1 is KGHSH, CDR2 LQKENI. The CDR3 loop spans 15 amino acids. Unmatched junction bases numbered 3, after V lost 4 bases and J lost 5 bases. CDR3: CASSRGTGNNSPLHF. In DNA, the CDR3 is TGTGCCAGCTCACGCGGGACAGGGAATAATTCACCCCTCCACTTT.

This chain links TRBV3-1 (or the pseudogene TRBV3-2) with TRBJ2-1; D perhaps matches TRBD1 (6 bases). Trimming left V 2 bases short and J 5 bases short, with 13 bases between. Looked up from germline, CDR1 is LGHDT and CDR2 is YNNKEL (reference sequence). The CDR3 length is 15 residues. The CDR3 bases are TGTGCCAGCAGCCAACCCCCGGGACACGACAATGAGCAGTTCTTC. It yields the protein CASSQPPGHDNEQFF.

The rearrangement links TRBV7-9 to TRBJ2-7, with 8 bases aligning to TRBD1. V lost 5 bases, J lost 8 bases, and 5 bases stayed unmatched. This CDR3 is 12 amino acids long. Germline lookup yields CDR1 SEHNR and CDR2 FQNEAQ (reference sequence). DNA for the CDR3: TGTGCCAGCAGCACTGACAGGGGCCAGCAGTACTTC. As protein: CASSTDRGQQYF. The full variable domain, with the rest looked up from reference TRBV7-9 and TRBJ2-7, is DTGVSQNPRHKITKRGQNVTFRCDPISEHNRLYWYRQTLGQGPEFLTYFQNEAQLEKSRLLSDRFSAERPKGSFSTLEIQRTEQGDSAMYLCASSTDRGQQYFGPGTRLTVT.

The chain employs TRBV5-1 and TRBJ2-2, with D unresolved. Germline lookup yields CDR1 SGHRS and CDR2 YFSETQ. Trimming took off 2 bases at V and 5 bases at J, with 16 bases between the two ends. The CDR3 totals 16 residues. DNA of the CDR3: TGCGCCAGCAGCTTATCCACTATGCAGAAAACCGGGGAGCTGTTTTTT. It codes for CASSLSTMQKTGELFF.

CDR3 DNA sequence: TGTGCCAGCAGTGATGGCGGGGAGACAACAGATACGCAGTATTTT. This sequence encodes CASSDGGETTDTQYF. The genes are TRBV2 and TRBJ2-3; D is perhaps TRBD2 (6 bases). Trimming stripped 3 bases from V and 3 bases from J, with 13 bases between. This CDR3 is built from 15 residues. Germline V CDR1 and CDR2: SNHLY, FYNNEI.

The V call is TRBV5-1, the J call TRBJ2-3; possibly TRBD2 for D (6 bases). The CDR3 runs 15 residues. CDR1 and CDR2 (germline): SGHRS, YFSETQ. Trimming pared 3 bases from V and 2 bases from J, leaving 13 bases between. In DNA, the CDR3 is TGCGCCAGCAGCTCTGGACTAAAACACACAGATACGCAGTATTTT. This codes for CASSSGLKHTDTQYF. Complete variable domain (other parts from reference TRBV5-1 and TRBJ2-3): KAGVTQTPRYLIKTRGQQVTLSCSPISGHRSVSWYQQTPGQGLQFLFEYFSETQRNKGNFPGRFSGRQFSNSRSEMNVSTLELGDSALYLCASSSGLKHTDTQYFGPGTRLTVL.

The rearrangement joins TRBV4-1 to TRBJ2-5; the D is unclear. Trimming removed 0 bases at V and 5 bases at J, with 7 bases between. Germline V gene data show CDR1 as MGHRA and CDR2 as YSYEKL. The CDR3 has 13 amino acids. In DNA form, the CDR3 reads TGCGCCAGCAGCCAAGAACGGTGGGAGACCCAGTACTTC. This codes for CASSQERWETQYF.

The chain links TRBV3-1 (or the pseudogene TRBV3-2) to TRBJ1-1; D ambiguous. The germline gives CDR1 LGHDT, CDR2 YNNKEL (reference sequence). This CDR3 has 15 amino acids. With 0 bases removed from V and 4 bases from J, the gap between germline ends came to 12 bases. The CDR3 DNA is TGTGCCAGCAGCCAAGAAGGCCGGGGTACCACTGAAGCTTTCTTT. Its protein is CASSQEGRGTTEAFF.

The chain couples TRBV10-3 to TRBJ2-1, with 8 bases that match TRBD2. V was clipped by 6 bases and J by 9 bases; unmatched bases: 10. The CDR3 has 14 amino acids. The germline gives CDR1 ENHRY, CDR2 SYGVKD. The CDR3 DNA is TGTGCCATCAGCCTTGGACTAGCCCCGAGTGAGCAGTTCTTC. Its protein is CAISLGLAPSEQFF.

CDR3: CASSIGPMGLAGYEQYF. The CDR3 DNA follows: TGTGCCAGTAGTATCGGCCCTATGGGACTAGCGGGATACGAGCAGTACTTC. The V call is TRBV19, the J call TRBJ2-7; TRBD2 matches 13 bases. This CDR3 comprises 17 residues. V was pared by 3 bases and J by 4 bases, with 9 bases of the junction left unmatched. Germline CDR1 is LNHDA and CDR2 is SQIVND (reference sequence). Full variable domain (outside the CDR3, taken from reference TRBV19 and TRBJ2-7): DGGITQSPKYLFRKEGQNVTLSCEQNLNHDAMYWYRQDPGQGLRLIYYSQIVNDFQKGDIAEGYSVSREKKESFPLTVTSAQKNPTAFYLCASSIGPMGLAGYEQYFGPGTRLTVT.

V usage is TRBV19 and J usage is TRBJ1-5; possibly TRBD1 for D (5 bases). The CDR3 length is 16 residues. Germline-derived CDR1 and CDR2 are LNHDA and SQIVND (reference sequence). The ends were cut back, 1 base at V and 5 bases at J, with 15 bases in the middle. This CDR3 reads CASSIVGGDGDQPQHF. DNA for the CDR3: TGTGCCAGTAGTATAGTCGGGGGAGATGGGGATCAGCCCCAGCATTTT.

Many counts were recorded for this clone. The CDR3 protein is CASSEWDRGTDTQYF. CDR3 DNA: TGTGCCAGCAGTGAGTGGGACAGGGGAACAGATACGCAGTATTTT. The chain is built from TRBV2 and TRBJ2-3; TRBD1 matches at 10 bases. J was trimmed by 3 bases and V by 3 bases; bases with no gene match: 3. This CDR3 region has 15 residues. Germline V gene sequence: CDR1 SNHLY, CDR2 FYNNEI.

The genes are TRBV28 and TRBJ2-1; D is possibly TRBD2 (5 bases). Germline values: CDR1 MDHEN, CDR2 SYDVKM. Deletions cut 6 bases from V and 7 bases from J, with 10 bases between. The CDR3 covers 12 residues. The CDR3 loop reads CASRPGENEQFF. As DNA, the CDR3 is TGTGCCAGCAGGCCCGGGGAGAATGAGCAGTTCTTC.

This chain uses TRBV12-3 or TRBV12-4 with TRBJ2-1; 9 positions match TRBD1. This CDR3 comprises 12 residues. Trimming took 6 bases from V and 13 from J; bases not matched to a gene: 7. In nucleotides, the CDR3 is TGTGCCAGCAGGTTCAACAGGGGGCGACAGTTCTTC. This sequence encodes CASRFNRGRQFF.

In its sample, this clone was seen a few times. The rearrangement links TRBV12-3 or TRBV12-4 to TRBJ1-1, with D perhaps TRBD1 (5 bases). V was pared by 4 bases and J by 1 base, with 7 bases between. The CDR3 length is 13 residues. CDR3 nucleotides: TGTGCCAGCAGTTCGGGGGAGAACACTGAAGCTTTCTTT. The encoded protein is CASSSGENTEAFF.

The chain employs TRBV30 and TRBJ2-1; TRBD2 is a possible D gene (6 bases). Germline V lookup: CDR1 GTSNPN, CDR2 SVGIG (reference sequence). This CDR3 has 15 residues. Trimming removed 0 bases at V and 6 bases at J, with 15 bases between. CDR3 DNA: TGTGCCTGGAGTGTTGGGACTCCTCGAGGCAATGAGCAGTTCTTC. It translates to CAWSVGTPRGNEQFF.

V is TRBV19 and J is TRBJ1-5; D may be TRBD1 (5 bases). Germline assignment: CDR1 LNHDA and CDR2 SQIVND (reference sequence). The CDR3 consists of 13 residues. V was clipped by 0 bases and J by 7 bases, with 7 bases between them. The DNA of the CDR3 is TGTGCCAGTAGTATAGACAGGGTCCAGCCCCAGCATTTT. Its protein product is CASSIDRVQPQHF.

The V and J genes are TRBV15 and TRBJ2-7; a possible D gene is TRBD1 (7 bases). The CDR3 is made up of 14 amino acids. Germline CDR1 LNHNV, CDR2 YYDKDF (reference sequence). Between the trimmed V and J ends, which lost 3 bases and 1 base, there was a span of 10 bases. The CDR3 spells CATSSQGGSYEQYF. The DNA for the CDR3 is TGTGCCACCAGCAGTCAGGGGGGATCCTACGAGCAGTACTTC.

V gene TRBV9 combines with J gene TRBJ1-1; TRBD1 aligns across 9 bases. The junction had 1 base not matched to a gene; V was cut back by 0 bases and J by 7 bases. The germline CDR1 and CDR2 sequences are SGDLS and YYNGEE. There are 13 residues in the CDR3. CDR3 sequence reads: CASSVGQGGEAFF. DNA of the CDR3: TGTGCCAGCAGCGTAGGACAGGGGGGTGAAGCTTTCTTT.

The CDR3 reads CATGQGLRGNTIYF. Here the CDR3 DNA reads TGTGCCACCGGACAGGGGTTAAGGGGAAACACCATATATTTT. The V and J genes are TRBV21-1 and TRBJ1-3; TRBD1, the table's D call, lacks a check against the DNA. TRBV21-1 is recorded as a pseudogene. This CDR3 contains 14 residues.

The chain joins TRBV5-4 to TRBJ2-4; 13 nucleotides align to TRBD2. The CDR3 is 15 amino acids. Germline V gene lookup returns CDR1 SGHNT and CDR2 YYREEE (reference sequence). Losses at the gene ends were 3 bases for V and 10 bases for J; bases not matched to a gene: 7. The CDR3 protein is CASSSWTSGSPIQYF. CDR3 bases: TGTGCCAGCAGCTCCTGGACTAGCGGGAGTCCTATTCAGTACTTC.

J is TRBJ2-3 and V is TRBV21-1; the DNA was not used to check the table's D call, TRBD1. TRBV21-1 is deemed a pseudogene. This CDR3 has 23 residues. The CDR3 reads CASSKWISRRPGQGARGPDTQYF. CDR3 bases: TGTGCCAGCAGCAAATGGATAAGCCGCCGGCCGGGACAGGGGGCGAGGGGACCAGATACGCAGTATTTT.

V usage is TRBV4-1 and J usage is TRBJ2-1, with 9 bases lining up with TRBD2. With V trimmed by 4 bases and J by 3 bases, 10 bases remained unmatched. The CDR3 runs 17 residues. Germline V gives CDR1 MGHRA, CDR2 YSYEKL. The CDR3 bases are TGCGCCAGCAGCCGAACGGTAGCGGGAGCCGTCTACAATGAGCAGTTCTTC. It specifies CASSRTVAGAVYNEQFF.